One sample yielded the 4 T cell receptor beta chains listed below, sequenced in a study of CD8 T cells in ankylosing spondylitis. TCRdb reprocessed the 5' RACE reads via MiXCR and lists one record per CDR3 protein. The data contain approximately 250,000 distinct CDR3 sequences, roughly 8.2% of them singletons. Specimen: blood, either unsorted or a sorted T cell fraction (not recorded which). Receptors were obtained from a female donor with ankylosing spondylitis or in good health (not recorded which).

This clonotype was detected a few times. This chain connects TRBV13 to TRBJ2-2; possible D gene TRBD2, 6 bases. This CDR3 is 15 amino acids long. V lost 3 bases, J lost 1 base, and 9 bases lay in between. Germline CDR1 and CDR2: PRHDT and FYEKMQ (reference sequence). DNA of the CDR3: TGTGCCAGCAGCTTCGGTAGCGGGAACACCGGGGAGCTGTTTTTT. Protein sequence: CASSFGSGNTGELFF.

Comments on this clonotype: A much bigger clone sits one base away, suggesting this may be a read error. The gene calls are TRBV24-1 and TRBJ2-3; D is perhaps TRBD2 (5 bases). The V and J ends lost 3 bases and 6 bases respectively, with 12 bases between them. CDR3 size: 14 residues. Germline V gene data show CDR1 as KGHDR and CDR2 as SFDVKD. The DNA of the CDR3 is TGTGCCACCAGTGATCCCCTCTGGAGGGATACGCAGTATTTT. Its protein product is CATSDPLWRDTQYF.

Ten or more counts support this clonotype. V and J are TRBV14 and TRBJ2-1; D remains ambiguous. V dropped 6 bases and J dropped 8 bases, with 8 bases sitting between them. The V gene's germline CDR1 is SGHDN and CDR2 FVKESK. The CDR3 sequence is 11 residues long. In DNA, the CDR3 is TGTGCCAGCAGTGTGAAGTATGAGCAGTTCTTC. Translation gives CASSVKYEQFF.

This clonotype was recorded many times. V usage is TRBV7-9 and J usage is TRBJ2-1, with TRBD1 matching over 7 bases. J gave up 5 bases and V 7 bases, and 8 bases lay outside the gene matches. Germline V lookup: CDR1 SEHNR, CDR2 FQNEAQ (reference sequence). The CDR3 runs to 14 residues. The CDR3 sequence: CASNRGTIHNEQFF. The DNA of the CDR3 is TGTGCCAGCAACAGGGGAACTATCCACAATGAGCAGTTCTTC.